What follows is one TCR beta chain and its context. This clonotype was observed many times. The antigen it recognizes is unknown. Base qualities are missing; no much larger clone stands one base away. The sample comes from a study of spatial heterogeneity in lung cancer (dated by TCRdb to the late 2010s). Regarding the research as a whole: More beta-chain than alpha-chain transcripts were consistently detected, likely reflecting higher beta-chain transcript abundance. In the raw uncorrected reads, each unique combination of TCR and UMI appeared on average more than ten times. The study linked features of the TCR repertoire to counts of nonsynonymous mutations, which were determined by whole-exome sequencing of tumor tissue. In tumor regions, TCR transcript counts showed a strong correlation with a T cell transcriptional module score derived from matched bulk RNA-seq. TCR alpha and beta repertoires were quantitatively compared across multiple tumor regions, matched nontumor lung and blood in non-small cell lung cancer. At surgery, both alpha and beta chains were TCR-sequenced in roughly 230 tumor regions, approximately 64 matched nontumor lung samples and 50 to 60 PBMC samples.

The time point tag for this specimen amounts to: sample taken at primary tumor resection. Samples were obtained from 72 patients with early-stage, untreated non-small cell lung cancer from the lung TRACERx cohort. For TCR sequencing, whole RNA was extracted from tumor and nontumor lung tissue, or from cryopreserved PBMC samples, and no cell sorting was done. A patient was chosen for TCR sequencing only when enough RNA was available from at least two tumor regions. Tumor and adjacent nontumor lung specimens were reviewed by a lung pathologist before selection. Library preparation employed 5' RACE. TCRdb names NextSeq 500 as the instrument used. In the TCR library protocol, a unique molecular identifier was attached to each TCR cDNA molecule so that PCR and sequencing errors could be corrected. The published analysis was carried out like this. TCR identification, UMI-based error correction and CDR3 extraction were performed with Decombinator tools. TCRs above a frequency of 2 per 1,000, corresponding to the top 1% of the tumor frequency distribution, were defined as expanded. Expanded tumor TCRs were classed as regional if statistically deemed absent (corrected P<0.05) from at least one tumor region, otherwise ubiquitous. Rényi diversity was computed with the R vegan package after subsampling each repertoire 100 times to 5,000 TCRs. To build CDR3 similarity networks, amino acid triplet string-kernel similarity was used, and CDR3s were connected when their pairwise similarity was above 0.82. The public reads were quality trimmed at Q25 with fastp and then assembled into clones with MiXCR by TCRdb, keeping productive beta chains. CDR3 protein sequences are deduplicated, and each keeps its most common genes and DNA. The authors' filters were not applied to this entry. The sample has fewer than 30,000 distinct CDR3 sequences on record, roughly 7.1% of them singletons. Almost 25% of the sample goes to the ten largest clones.

Broad study findings and their caveats: A correlation was observed between the number of expanded intratumoral alpha and beta TCRs and the tumor nonsynonymous mutation count. TCR-seq coverage of tumor T cells was estimated at only 7% to 8.5% for alpha chains and about 13% for beta chains. Counts of ubiquitous and regional expanded TCRs were found to correlate with counts of ubiquitous and regional nonsynonymous mutations, respectively. Confirming at a functional level the hypothesis that regional TCRs recognize regional mutations was considered to require additional single-cell paired TCR alpha and beta sequencing.

Sequencing was performed on lung tumor tissue, taken at surgery. The receptor was isolated from a male donor with early-stage non-small cell lung cancer.

The CDR3 region has the sequence CASGGQTKQYF. At the DNA level, the sequence is TGTGCCAGCGGGGGACAGACGAAGCAGTATTTT. Recombination connected TRBV28 to TRBJ2-3; TRBD1 agrees with 7 junctional bases. CDR1 and CDR2 are read off the germline V gene as MDHEN and SYDVKM. The germline V and J ends show losses of 8 bases and 11 bases respectively, and no gene match explains 7 bases of the junction. The CDR3 numbers 11 residues from cysteine through phenylalanine. The DNA shown is the 33-base CDR3, in frame from base 1.